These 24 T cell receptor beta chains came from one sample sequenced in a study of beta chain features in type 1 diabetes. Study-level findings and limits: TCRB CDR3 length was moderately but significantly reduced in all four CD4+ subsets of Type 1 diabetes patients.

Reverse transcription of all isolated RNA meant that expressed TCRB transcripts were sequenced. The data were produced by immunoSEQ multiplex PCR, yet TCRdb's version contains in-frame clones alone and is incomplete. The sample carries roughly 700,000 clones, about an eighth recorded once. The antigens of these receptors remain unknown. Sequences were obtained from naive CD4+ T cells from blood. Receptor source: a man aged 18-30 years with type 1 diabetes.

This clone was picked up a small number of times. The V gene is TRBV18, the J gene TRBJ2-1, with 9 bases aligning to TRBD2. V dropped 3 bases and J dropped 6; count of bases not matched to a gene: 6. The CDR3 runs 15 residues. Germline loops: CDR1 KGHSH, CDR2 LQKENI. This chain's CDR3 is CASSPLAGKGNEQFF. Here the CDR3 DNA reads TGTGCCAGCTCACCCCTAGCGGGGAAAGGCAATGAGCAGTTCTTC.

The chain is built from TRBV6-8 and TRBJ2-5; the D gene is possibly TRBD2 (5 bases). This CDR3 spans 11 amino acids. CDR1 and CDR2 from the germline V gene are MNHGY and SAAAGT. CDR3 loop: CPREFGGTQYF. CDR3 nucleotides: TGTCCGAGGGAGTTCGGCGGGACCCAGTACTTC.

In nucleotides, the CDR3 is TGTGCCTGGAGTCCAACGCCGGGGGGCGAGCAGTACTTC. This sequence encodes CAWSPTPGGEQYF. V is TRBV30 and J is TRBJ2-7; 7 bases match TRBD2. The CDR3 sequence is 13 residues long. CDR1 GTSNPN and CDR2 SVGIG come from the germline V gene (reference sequence). After removal of 2 bases from V and 6 bases from J, the junction contained 7 bases not matched to a gene. Filled out from reference TRBV30 and TRBJ2-7, the complete variable domain reads SQTIHQWPATLVQPVGSPLSLECTVEGTSNPNLYWYRQAAGRGLQLLFYSVGIGQISSEVPQNLSASRPQDRQFILSSKKLLLSDSGFYLCAWSPTPGGEQYFGPGTRLTVT.

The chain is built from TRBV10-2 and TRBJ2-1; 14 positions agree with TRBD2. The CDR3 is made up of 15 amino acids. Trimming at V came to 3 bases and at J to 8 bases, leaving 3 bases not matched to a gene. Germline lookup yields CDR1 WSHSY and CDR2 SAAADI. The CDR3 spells CASSDPGLAGDEQFF. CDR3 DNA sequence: TGCGCCAGCAGTGACCCGGGACTAGCGGGGGATGAGCAGTTCTTC.

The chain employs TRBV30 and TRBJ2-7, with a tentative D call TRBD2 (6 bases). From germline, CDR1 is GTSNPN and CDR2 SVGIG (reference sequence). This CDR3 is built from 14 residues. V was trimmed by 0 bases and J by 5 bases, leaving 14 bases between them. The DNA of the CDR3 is TGTGCCTGGAGTGTATTGATGGGAGGCAACGAGCAGTACTTC. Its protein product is CAWSVLMGGNEQYF. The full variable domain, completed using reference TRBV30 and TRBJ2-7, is SQTIHQWPATLVQPVGSPLSLECTVEGTSNPNLYWYRQAAGRGLQLLFYSVGIGQISSEVPQNLSASRPQDRQFILSSKKLLLSDSGFYLCAWSVLMGGNEQYFGPGTRLTVT.

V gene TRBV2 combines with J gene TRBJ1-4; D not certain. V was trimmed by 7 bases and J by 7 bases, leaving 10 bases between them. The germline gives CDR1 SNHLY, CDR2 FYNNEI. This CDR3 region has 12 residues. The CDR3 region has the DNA TGTGCCAGCATGGCCAAGGGTGAAAAACTGTTTTTT. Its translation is CASMAKGEKLFF.

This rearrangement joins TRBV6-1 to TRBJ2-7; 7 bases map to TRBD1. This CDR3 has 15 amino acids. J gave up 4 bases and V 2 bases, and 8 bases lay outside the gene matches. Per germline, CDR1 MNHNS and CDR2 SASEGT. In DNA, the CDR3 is TGTGCCAGCAGTGAAAGGGTACAGGGGATATACGAGCAGTACTTC. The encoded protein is CASSERVQGIYEQYF.

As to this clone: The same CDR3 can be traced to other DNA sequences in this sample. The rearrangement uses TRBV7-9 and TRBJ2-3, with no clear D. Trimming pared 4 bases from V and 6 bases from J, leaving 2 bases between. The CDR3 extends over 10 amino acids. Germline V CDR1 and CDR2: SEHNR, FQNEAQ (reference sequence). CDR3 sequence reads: CASSSDTQYF. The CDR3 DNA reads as TGTGCCAGCAGCTCGGATACGCAGTATTTT. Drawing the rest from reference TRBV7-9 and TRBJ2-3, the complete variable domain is DTGVSQNPRHKITKRGQNVTFRCDPISEHNRLYWYRQTLGQGPEFLTYFQNEAQLEKSRLLSDRFSAERPKGSFSTLEIQRTEQGDSAMYLCASSSDTQYFGPGTRLTVL.

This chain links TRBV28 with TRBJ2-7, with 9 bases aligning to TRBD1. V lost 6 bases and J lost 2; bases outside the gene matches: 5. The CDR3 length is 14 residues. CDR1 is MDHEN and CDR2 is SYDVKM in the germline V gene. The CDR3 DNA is TGTGCCAGCAGCGTACAGGGGGCTACCTACGAGCAGTACTTC. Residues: CASSVQGATYEQYF.

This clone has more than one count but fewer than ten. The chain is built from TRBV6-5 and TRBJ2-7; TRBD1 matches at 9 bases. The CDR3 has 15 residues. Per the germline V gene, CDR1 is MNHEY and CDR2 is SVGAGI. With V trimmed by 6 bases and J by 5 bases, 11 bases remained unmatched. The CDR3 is CASRELTGTGNEQYF. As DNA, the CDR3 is TGTGCCAGCAGAGAGCTGACCGGGACAGGGAACGAGCAGTACTTC.

The CDR3 loop reads CASSQVGVMNTEAFF. The CDR3 nucleotides read TGTGCCAGCAGCCAAGTAGGGGTAATGAACACTGAAGCTTTCTTT. The chain combines TRBV14 with TRBJ1-1; TRBD1 is a possible D gene (5 bases). Trimming cost V 1 base and J 0 bases, with 9 bases left between them. The germline CDR1 and CDR2 sequences are SGHDN and FVKESK. The CDR3 sequence is 15 residues long.

CDR3 sequence (DNA): TGTGCCAGCAGCTCCCACCACGAGCAGTACTTC. Protein: CASSSHHEQYF. The V call is TRBV7-8, the J call TRBJ2-7; D gene ambiguous. The germline V gene encodes CDR1 SGHVS and CDR2 FQNEAQ. Trimming cost V 4 bases and J 5 bases, with 6 bases left between them. The CDR3 consists of 11 residues.

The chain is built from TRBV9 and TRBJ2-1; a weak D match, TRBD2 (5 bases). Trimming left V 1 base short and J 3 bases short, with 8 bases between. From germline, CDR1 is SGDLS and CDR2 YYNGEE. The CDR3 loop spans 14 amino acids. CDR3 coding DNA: TGTGCCAGCAGCGTATACGGGGTCTACAATGAGCAGTTCTTC. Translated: CASSVYGVYNEQFF.

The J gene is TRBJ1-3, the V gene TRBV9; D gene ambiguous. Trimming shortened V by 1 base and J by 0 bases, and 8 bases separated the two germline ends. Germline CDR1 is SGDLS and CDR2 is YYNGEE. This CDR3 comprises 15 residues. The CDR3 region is CASSVQSDSGNTIYF. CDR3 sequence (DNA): TGTGCCAGCAGCGTACAGAGCGACTCTGGAAACACCATATATTTT.

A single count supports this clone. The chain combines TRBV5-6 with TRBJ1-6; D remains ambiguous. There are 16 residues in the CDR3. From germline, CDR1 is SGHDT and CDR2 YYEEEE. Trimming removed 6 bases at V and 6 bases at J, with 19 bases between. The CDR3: CASTPGLYYRNSPLHF. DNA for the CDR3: TGTGCCAGCACCCCCGGCCTTTACTATCGTAATTCACCCCTCCACTTT.

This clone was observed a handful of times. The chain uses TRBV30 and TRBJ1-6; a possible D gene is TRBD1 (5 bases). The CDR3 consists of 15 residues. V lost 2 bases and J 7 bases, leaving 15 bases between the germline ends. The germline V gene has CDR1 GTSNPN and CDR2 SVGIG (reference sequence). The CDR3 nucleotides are TGTGCCTGGAGTCCCGGGATCGGGGGGAATTCACCCCTCCACTTT. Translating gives CAWSPGIGGNSPLHF.

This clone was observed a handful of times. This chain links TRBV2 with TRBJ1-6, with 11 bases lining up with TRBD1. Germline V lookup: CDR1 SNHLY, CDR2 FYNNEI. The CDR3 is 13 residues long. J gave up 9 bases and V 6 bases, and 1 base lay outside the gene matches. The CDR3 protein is CASRGTGGSPLHF. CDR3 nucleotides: TGTGCCAGCAGAGGGACAGGGGGTTCACCCCTCCACTTT.

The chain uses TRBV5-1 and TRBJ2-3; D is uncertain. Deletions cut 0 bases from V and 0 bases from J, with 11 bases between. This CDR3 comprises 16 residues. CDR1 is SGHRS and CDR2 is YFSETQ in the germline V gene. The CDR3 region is CASSLASQGSTDTQYF. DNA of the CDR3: TGCGCCAGCAGCTTGGCCTCTCAAGGGAGCACAGATACGCAGTATTTT.

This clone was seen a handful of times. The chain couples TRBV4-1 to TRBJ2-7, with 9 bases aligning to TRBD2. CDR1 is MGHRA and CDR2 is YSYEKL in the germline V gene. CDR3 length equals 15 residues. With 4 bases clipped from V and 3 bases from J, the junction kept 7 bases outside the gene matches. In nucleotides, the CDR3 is TGCGCCAGCAGCCTGGCTAGCGGGGCTTACTACGAGCAGTACTTC. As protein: CASSLASGAYYEQYF.

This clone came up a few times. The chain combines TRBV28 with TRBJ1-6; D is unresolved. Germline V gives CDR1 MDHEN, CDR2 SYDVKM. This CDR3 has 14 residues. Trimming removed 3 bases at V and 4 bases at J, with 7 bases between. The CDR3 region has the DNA TGTGCCAGCAGTTTCGGGCATTATAATTCACCCCTCCACTTT. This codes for CASSFGHYNSPLHF.

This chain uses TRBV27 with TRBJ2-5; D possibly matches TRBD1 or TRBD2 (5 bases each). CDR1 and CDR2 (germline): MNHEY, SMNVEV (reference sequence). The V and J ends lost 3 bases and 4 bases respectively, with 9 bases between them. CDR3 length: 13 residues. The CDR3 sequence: CASSFQRGETQYF. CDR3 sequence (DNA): TGTGCCAGCAGTTTTCAGAGGGGAGAGACCCAGTACTTC.

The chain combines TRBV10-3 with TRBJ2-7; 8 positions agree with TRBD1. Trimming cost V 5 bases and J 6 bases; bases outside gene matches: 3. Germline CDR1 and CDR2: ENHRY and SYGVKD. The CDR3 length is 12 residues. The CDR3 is CAISRTGTEQYF. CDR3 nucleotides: TGTGCCATCAGTAGGACAGGGACCGAGCAGTACTTC.

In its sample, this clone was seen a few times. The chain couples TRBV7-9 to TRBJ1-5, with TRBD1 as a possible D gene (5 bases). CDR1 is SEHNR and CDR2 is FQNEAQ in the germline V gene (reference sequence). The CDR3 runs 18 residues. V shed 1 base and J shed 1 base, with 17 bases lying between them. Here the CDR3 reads CASSLGGTPDGSNQPQHF. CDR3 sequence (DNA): TGTGCCAGCAGCTTAGGGGGGACTCCCGATGGCAGCAATCAGCCCCAGCATTTT.

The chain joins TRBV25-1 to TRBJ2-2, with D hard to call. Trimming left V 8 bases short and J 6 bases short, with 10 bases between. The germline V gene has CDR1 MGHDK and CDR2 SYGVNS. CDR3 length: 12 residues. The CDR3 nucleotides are TGTGCCAGCCAGACATACCCCGGGGAGCTGTTTTTT. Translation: CASQTYPGELFF.